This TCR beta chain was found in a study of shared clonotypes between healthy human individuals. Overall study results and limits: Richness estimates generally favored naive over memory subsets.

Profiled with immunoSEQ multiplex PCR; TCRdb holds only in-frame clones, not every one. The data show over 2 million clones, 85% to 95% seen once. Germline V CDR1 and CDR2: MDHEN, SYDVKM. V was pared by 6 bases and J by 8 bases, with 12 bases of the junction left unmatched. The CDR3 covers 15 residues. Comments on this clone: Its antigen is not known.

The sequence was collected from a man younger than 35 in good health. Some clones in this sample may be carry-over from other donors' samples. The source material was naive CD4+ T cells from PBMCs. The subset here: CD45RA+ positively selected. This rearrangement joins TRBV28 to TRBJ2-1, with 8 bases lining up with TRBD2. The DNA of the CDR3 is TGTGCCAGCAGGGGAACCTGGACTAGCATCGATGAGCAGTTCTTC. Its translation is CASRGTWTSIDEQFF.